These T cell receptor beta chains were read from a single sample in a study of neurological immune-mediated disorders. Each CDR3 protein is one row after TCRdb ran MiXCR on the 5' RACE reads. This repertoire shows 80,000 or so distinct CDR3 sequences, about 9% found once; its top ten account for 1.5% to 2%. The sequenced material came from PBMCs. Receptors were obtained from a man aged 45-65 years in good health. The CDR3 runs from the conserved cysteine through the conserved F or W. D genes are given only for firm matches. Expanded clones are given a class, and other clones once, few, many or no size at all.

v_gene: TRBV28
abundance: many
d_gene: TRBD1
j_gene: TRBJ1-5
CDR3nt: TGTGCCAGCAGGGCCGGGACAGGGGATAATCAGCCCCAGCATTTT
CDR3aa: CASRAGTGDNQPQHF

v_gene: TRBV28
abundance: many
d_gene: TRBD2
j_gene: TRBJ2-1
CDR3nt: TGTGCCAGCAGTTTAGGCCTAGCGGGAGGGCCAGGAAGGTTCTTC
CDR3aa: CASSLGLAGGPGRFF

v_gene: TRBV20-1
abundance: many
d_gene: -
j_gene: TRBJ1-4
CDR3nt: TGCAGTGCACCCCTTTGGGACCCAGCAACTAATGAAAAACTGTTTTTT
CDR3aa: CSAPLWDPATNEKLFF

v_gene: TRBV7-2
abundance: few
d_gene: -
j_gene: TRBJ1-2
CDR3nt: TGTGCCAGCAGCTTAGCTTCGGACAGCCGAATGTATGGCTACACCTTC
CDR3aa: CASSLASDSRMYGYTF

v_gene: TRBV29-1
abundance: many
d_gene: TRBD2
j_gene: TRBJ2-4
CDR3nt: TGCAGCGTGGTGGTACTAGCGGGATTTGCCAAAAACATTCAGTACTTC
CDR3aa: CSVVVLAGFAKNIQYF

v_gene: TRBV12-3/TRBV12-4
abundance: few
d_gene: TRBD1
j_gene: TRBJ2-2
CDR3nt: TGTGCCAGCAGACTACAGGGGGCGAACACCGGGGAGCTGTTTTTT
CDR3aa: CASRLQGANTGELFF

v_gene: TRBV9
abundance: many
d_gene: -
j_gene: TRBJ1-2
CDR3nt: TGTGCCAGCAGTCAAATTACCTCTAACTATGGCTACACCTTC
CDR3aa: CASSQITSNYGYTF

v_gene: TRBV7-7
abundance: many
d_gene: -
j_gene: TRBJ2-1
CDR3nt: TGTGCCAGCAGCTTCAGGAAGGGGATCGATGAGCAGTTCTTC
CDR3aa: CASSFRKGIDEQFF

v_gene: TRBV7-9
abundance: many
d_gene: TRBD1
j_gene: TRBJ2-7
CDR3nt: TGTGCCAGCAGCCCCGGGACAGGGGGCGACTACGAGCAGTACTTC
CDR3aa: CASSPGTGGDYEQYF

v_gene: TRBV5-1
abundance: many
d_gene: -
j_gene: TRBJ1-3
CDR3nt: TGCGCCAGCAGCTCCGGACAGAGCTCTGGAAACACCATATATTTT
CDR3aa: CASSSGQSSGNTIYF

v_gene: TRBV7-8
abundance: many
d_gene: TRBD1
j_gene: TRBJ2-5
CDR3nt: TGTGCCAGCAGCACGCGACAGGGTGGAGAGACCCAGTACTTC
CDR3aa: CASSTRQGGETQYF

v_gene: TRBV29-1
abundance: many
d_gene: -
j_gene: TRBJ1-1
CDR3nt: TGCAGCGTTGGGGCCTGGGGGGGCAACACTGAAGCTTTCTTT
CDR3aa: CSVGAWGGNTEAFF

v_gene: TRBV20-1
abundance: many
d_gene: -
j_gene: TRBJ1-6
CDR3nt: TGCAGTGCTAGATCCGTAATGTCCTATAATTCACCCCTCCACTTT
CDR3aa: CSARSVMSYNSPLHF

v_gene: TRBV10-1
abundance: many
d_gene: -
j_gene: TRBJ1-1
CDR3nt: TGCGCCAGCAGTGACGACAGGACTGAAGCTTTCTTT
CDR3aa: CASSDDRTEAFF

v_gene: TRBV25-1
abundance: -
d_gene: TRBD2
j_gene: TRBJ2-7
CDR3nt: TGTGCCAGCACTCCCAGCGGGGGCTACGAGCAGTACTTC
CDR3aa: CASTPSGGYEQYF

v_gene: TRBV28
abundance: many
d_gene: TRBD1
j_gene: TRBJ1-5
CDR3nt: TGTGCCAGCTCCCGACTGGGGACAGGGGGCGGAGATAGCAATCAGCCCCAGCATTTT
CDR3aa: CASSRLGTGGGDSNQPQHF

v_gene: TRBV4-1
abundance: many
d_gene: TRBD1
j_gene: TRBJ2-3
CDR3nt: TGCGCCAGCAGCCAAGACCTCTACCTGGACAGGGGGCGACCCCAAGATACGCAGTATTTT
CDR3aa: CASSQDLYLDRGRPQDTQYF

v_gene: TRBV9
abundance: many
d_gene: -
j_gene: TRBJ2-1
CDR3nt: TGTGCCAGCAGCGTAGCTGGTAGCCATGAGCAGTTCTTC
CDR3aa: CASSVAGSHEQFF

v_gene: TRBV10-3
abundance: many
d_gene: -
j_gene: TRBJ2-1
CDR3nt: TGTGCCATCAAGGGGTGGGTCCCCGACAATGAGCAGTTCTTC
CDR3aa: CAIKGWVPDNEQFF

v_gene: TRBV3-1
abundance: few
d_gene: TRBD1
j_gene: TRBJ2-5
CDR3nt: TGTGCCAGCAGCCAAGGGACAGGGGGTGAGACCCAGTACTTC
CDR3aa: CASSQGTGGETQYF

v_gene: TRBV20-1
abundance: many
d_gene: -
j_gene: TRBJ2-2
CDR3nt: TGCAGTGCTAGCGTCGGGAGTCAGTCCGGGGAGCTGTTTTTT
CDR3aa: CSASVGSQSGELFF

v_gene: TRBV6-6
abundance: many
d_gene: TRBD2
j_gene: TRBJ2-1
CDR3nt: TGTGCCAGCAGAACCGGGGGGAGCTCCTACAATGAGCAGTTCTTC
CDR3aa: CASRTGGSSYNEQFF

v_gene: TRBV20-1
abundance: many
d_gene: -
j_gene: TRBJ1-6
CDR3nt: TGCAGTGCTAGAGTTGGGGGCGAGAGTTCACCCCTCCACTTT
CDR3aa: CSARVGGESSPLHF

v_gene: TRBV7-9
abundance: many
d_gene: TRBD1
j_gene: TRBJ1-2
CDR3nt: TGTGCCAGCAGCTTAGCGCGACAGGGGGCTGGCGGCTACACCTTC
CDR3aa: CASSLARQGAGGYTF

v_gene: TRBV5-1
abundance: many
d_gene: -
j_gene: TRBJ2-3
CDR3nt: TGCGCCAGCAGCTTGGTACTCCGGGGTGGCACAGATACGCAGTATTTT
CDR3aa: CASSLVLRGGTDTQYF

v_gene: TRBV3-1
abundance: many
d_gene: -
j_gene: TRBJ2-3
CDR3nt: TGTGCCACCCTGCCCATACGGGGGAAAAGAACAGATACGCAGTATTTT
CDR3aa: CATLPIRGKRTDTQYF

v_gene: TRBV6-4
abundance: many
d_gene: -
j_gene: TRBJ2-2
CDR3nt: TGTGCCTCACGGGGGAGCGCGAACACCGGGGAGCTGTTTTTT
CDR3aa: CASRGSANTGELFF

v_gene: TRBV10-1
abundance: -
d_gene: -
j_gene: TRBJ2-7
CDR3nt: TGCGCCAGCAACCCGGGACGGAACGAGCAGTACTTC
CDR3aa: CASNPGRNEQYF

v_gene: TRBV24-1
abundance: many
d_gene: -
j_gene: TRBJ2-3
CDR3nt: TGTGCCACCAGTGATCAGGTCACAGATACGCAGTATTTT
CDR3aa: CATSDQVTDTQYF

v_gene: TRBV5-1
abundance: many
d_gene: TRBD1
j_gene: TRBJ2-3
CDR3nt: TGCGCCAGCAGCCTTACAGGGGGCAGCACAGATACGCAGTATTTT
CDR3aa: CASSLTGGSTDTQYF

v_gene: TRBV6-1
abundance: many
d_gene: -
j_gene: TRBJ2-7
CDR3nt: TGTGCCAGCAGGGAGGGCTATGGGGCATCCTACGAGCAGTACTTC
CDR3aa: CASREGYGASYEQYF

v_gene: TRBV25-1
abundance: many
d_gene: -
j_gene: TRBJ1-2
CDR3nt: TGTGCCAGCAGTGAAGTTAGTGGGGGCGCTAACTATGGCTACACCTTC
CDR3aa: CASSEVSGGANYGYTF

v_gene: TRBV10-3
abundance: -
d_gene: TRBD1
j_gene: TRBJ2-1
CDR3nt: TGTGCCATCAGCGAGCCCCAGGACAGGGTTATGGATGAGCAGATCTTC
CDR3aa: CAISEPQDRVMDEQIF

v_gene: TRBV12-3/TRBV12-4
abundance: many
d_gene: -
j_gene: TRBJ1-5
CDR3nt: TGTGCCAGCAGGTATAGGGGTAATAGCAATCAGCCCCAGCATTTT
CDR3aa: CASRYRGNSNQPQHF

v_gene: TRBV3-1
abundance: many
d_gene: TRBD2
j_gene: TRBJ2-1
CDR3nt: TGTGCCAGCAGCCAAGATCCCCCTAGCGGTTCCTACAATGAGCAGTTCTTC
CDR3aa: CASSQDPPSGSYNEQFF

v_gene: TRBV7-2
abundance: many
d_gene: -
j_gene: TRBJ1-2
CDR3nt: TGTGCCAGCAGCTTAGGGGCAGGGGCGATGTATGGCTACACCTTC
CDR3aa: CASSLGAGAMYGYTF

v_gene: TRBV28
abundance: many
d_gene: -
j_gene: TRBJ2-6
CDR3nt: TGTGCCAGCAGTTTACGTCGGGGTCTCTCTGGGGCCAACGTCCTGACTTTC
CDR3aa: CASSLRRGLSGANVLTF